A single TCR beta chain is shown here with its context. Other DNA sequences within the sample encode an identical CDR3. immunoSEQ v3.0 was run at survey level. Assay: immunoSEQ multiplex PCR; the TCRdb copy retains only in-frame clones and omits some. Of 39,000 or so clones in the sample, more than 65% are singletons; the top ten hold around 6.3%. The germline gives CDR1 LNHDA, CDR2 SQIVND (reference sequence). The V segment lost 6 bases and the J segment 5 bases; nucleotides outside the gene matches: 8. This CDR3 spans 15 amino acids. This entry belongs to a study of long-term antiretroviral therapy in people with HIV. Study-wide context: It was about a decade after the earliest samples that the 2015 immediate-ART recommendation appeared.

The starting material was unsorted PBMCs, obtained 0.6 years after starting antiretroviral therapy. The TCR was taken from a man younger than 35 with HIV. This chain links TRBV19 with TRBJ1-5; 9 bases agree with TRBD1. The CDR3: CASSNRQGGDQPQHF. CDR3 nucleotides: TGTGCCAGTAGCAATCGACAGGGGGGCGATCAGCCCCAGCATTTT.